This T cell receptor (beta chain) is from a study of T cells after yellow fever vaccination. Study-level findings and limits: A limited proportion of clonotypes was detected within both the CD4 and CD8 compartments. The secondary response was weaker but peaked faster, day 5 versus 15. There was a possibility that FACS-sorted repertoires contained abundant clonotypes contaminating from the bulk population.

The CDR3 has 16 residues. The V gene lost 0 bases and the J gene lost 8 bases, with 19 bases spanning the gap. Germline CDR1 MNHEY, CDR2 SVGEGT. With regard to this clonotype: What it binds is unknown.

From the 5' RACE reads, TCRdb called clonotypes with MiXCR, one entry per CDR3 protein. The data show some 350,000 distinct CDR3 sequences, 3.5% to 4.5% seen once. This material consisted of PBMCs, taken 5 days after the yellow fever booster vaccination. This receptor was obtained from a man aged 18-30 years who received the YFV17D yellow fever vaccine. The chain carries TRBV6-2 or TRBV6-3 and TRBJ2-5; D perhaps matches TRBD2 (6 bases). The CDR3 sequence: CASSYSGTPSLGTQYF. The CDR3 DNA follows: TGTGCCAGCAGTTACTCCGGGACTCCCAGCCTGGGTACCCAGTACTTC.